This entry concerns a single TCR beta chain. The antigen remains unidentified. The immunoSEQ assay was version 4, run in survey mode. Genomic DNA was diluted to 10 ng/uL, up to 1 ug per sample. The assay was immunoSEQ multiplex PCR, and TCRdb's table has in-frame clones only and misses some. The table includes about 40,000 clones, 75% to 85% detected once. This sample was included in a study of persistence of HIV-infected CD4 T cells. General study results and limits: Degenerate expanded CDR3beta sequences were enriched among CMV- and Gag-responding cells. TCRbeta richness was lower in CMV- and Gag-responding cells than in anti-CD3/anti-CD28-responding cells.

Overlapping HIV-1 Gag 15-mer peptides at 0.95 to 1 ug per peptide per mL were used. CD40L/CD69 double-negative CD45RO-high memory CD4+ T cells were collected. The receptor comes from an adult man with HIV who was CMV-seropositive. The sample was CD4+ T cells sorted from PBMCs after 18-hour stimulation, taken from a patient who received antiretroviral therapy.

DNA for the CDR3: TGTGCCAGCAGCCAAGGTTCCATTACAGGGGGCGCGGGAAATTCACCCCTCCACTTT. It is translated as CASSQGSITGGAGNSPLHF. The V call is TRBV14, the J call TRBJ1-6; 9 positions match TRBD1. This CDR3 spans 19 amino acids. Looked up from germline, CDR1 is SGHDN and CDR2 is FVKESK. With 1 base clipped from V and 7 bases from J, the junction kept 14 bases outside the gene matches.